Shown below are 20 T cell receptor beta chains from a single sample sequenced in a study of tumor and adjacent non-tumor tissue in lung cancer. No cell sorting was done before RNA was extracted from the tissue. The normal lung tissue was taken more than 3 cm from the tumor edge. A modified ARM-PCR protocol with three rounds of nested PCR amplified TCRbeta. TCRdb fed the multiplex PCR reads into MiXCR, producing one record per CDR3 protein. The data show 60,000 or so distinct CDR3 sequences, with 61% seen just once and about 30% held by the top ten. Material: distant non-tumor lung tissue. The receptors here all came from a man between 65 and 85 years old with non-small cell lung cancer.

In the case of this clonotype: One junction end disagrees with the germline gene, perhaps due to a read error. The V gene is TRBV29-1, the J gene TRBJ2-3, with D tentatively TRBD1 (5 bases). Per germline, CDR1 SQVTM and CDR2 ANQGSEA. The CDR3 runs to 20 residues. The CDR3 here is CRARQRVSTRGLIGTDMQYF. The CDR3 DNA is TGCAGGGCGAGACAGAGAGTGAGCACCAGAGGTTTGATCGGAACAGATATGCAGTATTTT.

The chain couples TRBV28 to TRBJ1-2, with 11 bases lining up with TRBD1. Trimming took 5 bases from V and 4 from J; bases not matched to a gene: 12. Germline V lookup: CDR1 MDHEN, CDR2 SYDVKM. CDR3 length equals 17 residues. This chain's CDR3 is CASSGKQGQGGGYGYTF. The CDR3 DNA is TGTGCCAGCAGTGGAAAACAGGGACAGGGGGGAGGCTATGGCTACACCTTC.

Points on this clonotype: A read error may be the cause here, since a much bigger clone is one base away. This chain's CDR3 is CSARDQRGLDTGYTF. The CDR3 coding sequence is TGCAGTGCTAGAGATCAGAGGGGCCTCGACACAGGCTACACCTTC. J is TRBJ1-2 and V is TRBV20-1; tentative D call: TRBD1 (5 bases). The germline V gene has CDR1 DFQATT and CDR2 SNEGSKA (reference sequence). The CDR3 spans 15 residues. With 0 bases removed from V and 8 bases from J, the gap between germline ends came to 19 bases.

To note about this clonotype: A read error may be the cause here, since a much bigger clone is one base away. The chain carries TRBV10-3 and TRBJ2-5; TRBD1 is a possible D gene (6 bases). The CDR3 is 13 residues long. The germline V gene encodes CDR1 ENHRY and CDR2 SYGVKD. Trimming took 7 bases from V and 4 from J, leaving 13 bases between them. The CDR3 loop is CAIKQGTLETQYF. DNA for the CDR3: TGTGCCATCAAACAGGGAACACTAGAGACCCAGTACTTC.

The gene calls are TRBV24-1 and TRBJ2-2, with 9 positions matching TRBD1. V lost 3 bases and J lost 5; bases outside the gene matches: 6. This CDR3 has 16 amino acids. The germline V gene encodes CDR1 KGHDR and CDR2 SFDVKD. The CDR3 nucleotides read TGTGCCACCAGTGATCCCGGGACAGGGAAAACCGGGGAGCTGTTTTTT. It encodes CATSDPGTGKTGELFF.

Points on this clonotype: One end of the junction is discordant with germline, which a read error may explain. V and J are TRBV10-2 and TRBJ2-7; D ambiguous. Germline V CDR1 and CDR2: WSHSY, SAAADI. This CDR3 contains 13 residues. CDR3 DNA sequence: TGCACCAGCAGTGAAAGGGAAGCTTGGGAGCAGTACTTC. Translation gives CTSSEREAWEQYF.

As for this clonotype: Because the CDR3 is missing its conserved closing phenylalanine or tryptophan, this is likely a read error. The chain links TRBV20-1 to TRBJ1-5, with a weak D call TRBD1 (5 bases). This CDR3 has 12 residues. The germline V gene encodes CDR1 DFQATT and CDR2 SNEGSKA (reference sequence). Trimming left V 7 bases short and J 1 base short, with 8 bases between. CDR3 DNA sequence: TGCAGTGTCAGGGACAGCAATCAGCCCCAGCATCTT. This gives the protein CSVRDSNQPQHL.

Note on this clonotype: This may come from a read error, since a much larger clone is one base off. This sequence joins TRBV19 and TRBJ1-4; D gene ambiguous. The CDR3 totals 13 residues. Germline loops: CDR1 LNHDA, CDR2 SQIVND (reference sequence). The V end lost 4 bases, the J end lost 5 bases, and 8 bases lay between the germline ends. CDR3 nucleotide sequence: TGTGCCAGTAGTAGGCGGTTAAATGAAAAACTGTTTTTT. This gives the protein CASSRRLNEKLFF. Combining the CDR3 with reference TRBV19 and TRBJ1-4 gives the whole variable domain DGGITQSPKYLFRKEGQNVTLSCEQNLNHDAMYWYRQDPGQGLRLIYYSQIVNDFQKGDIAEGYSVSREKKESFPLTVTSAQKNPTAFYLCASSRRLNEKLFFGSGTQLSVL.

On this clonotype itself: A much bigger clone sits one base away, suggesting this may be a read error. CDR3 in amino acids: CANSEDTLDTEAFF. CDR3 DNA sequence: TGCGCCAACAGTGAGGACACCCTTGACACTGAAGCTTTCTTT. The V and J genes are TRBV10-2 and TRBJ1-1; TRBD1 might be the D (5 bases). This CDR3 spans 14 amino acids. Germline loops: CDR1 WSHSY, CDR2 SAAADI.

In its sample, this clonotype was seen many times. This chain joins TRBV6-5 and TRBJ1-5; D is unclear. This CDR3 is built from 13 residues. The V end was cut by 4 bases, the J end by 5 bases, with 9 bases between. Germline V gives CDR1 MNHEY, CDR2 SVGAGI. CDR3 sequence: CASSLWMDQPQHF. DNA of the CDR3: TGTGCCAGCAGTTTATGGATGGATCAGCCCCAGCATTTT.

This clonotype was counted only a few times. Possible read error: a much larger clone is one base away. The rearrangement uses TRBV6-5 and TRBJ2-1, with 8 bases fitting TRBD2. After removal of 4 bases from V and 3 bases from J, the junction contained 11 bases not matched to a gene. The CDR3 runs to 17 residues. Germline loops: CDR1 MNHEY, CDR2 SVGAGI. CDR3 amino acids: CASSFFSGAAVYNEQFF. CDR3 bases: TGTGCCAGCAGTTTCTTTAGCGGGGCGGCCGTCTACAATGAGCAGTTCTTC.

In the case of this clonotype: A read error may be the cause here, since a much bigger clone is one base away. The V and J genes are TRBV6-5 and TRBJ2-3; maybe TRBD2 (6 bases). CDR3 length: 15 residues. The V and J ends lost 0 bases and 2 bases respectively, with 9 bases between them. Per the germline V gene, CDR1 is MNHEY and CDR2 is SVGAGI. CDR3 residues: CASSYSGGNTDTQYF. The CDR3, as DNA: TGTGCCAGCAGTTACTCGGGCGGGAACACAGATACGCAGTATTTT.

In this sample, this clonotype turned up a few times. This may arise from a read error, as a much more abundant clone is one base away. The rearrangement joins TRBV6-5 to TRBJ2-5; D gene ambiguous. The germline CDR1 and CDR2 sequences are MNHEY and SVGAGI. CDR3 length: 11 residues. The V and J ends lost 7 bases and 4 bases respectively, with 7 bases between them. The CDR3 loop is CASKSSETQYF. The CDR3 coding sequence is TGTGCCAGCAAGTCCTCAGAGACCCAGTACTTC.

With regard to this clonotype: Possible read error: a much larger clone is one base away. The chain couples TRBV20-1 to TRBJ2-1; tentatively, D is TRBD2 (6 bases). The CDR3 runs to 13 residues. The germline CDR1 and CDR2 sequences are DFQATT and SNEGSKA (reference sequence). CDR3 region: CSARQRAYNELFF. In nucleotides, the CDR3 is TGCAGTGCAAGACAGCGGGCGTACAATGAGCTGTTCTTC.

This clonotype was observed at least ten times. This chain uses TRBV28 with TRBJ2-1, with D unresolved. Looked up from germline, CDR1 is MDHEN and CDR2 is SYDVKM. V lost 8 bases and J 1 base, leaving 15 bases between the germline ends. The length of the CDR3 is 15 residues. CDR3 loop: CASAVPVGSYNEQFF. The CDR3 nucleotides read TGTGCCAGCGCGGTTCCGGTAGGGTCCTACAATGAGCAGTTCTTC. Full variable domain (outside the CDR3, taken from reference TRBV28 and TRBJ2-1): DVKVTQSSRYLVKRTGEKVFLECVQDMDHENMFWYRQDPGLGLRLIYFSYDVKMKEKGDIPEGYSVSREKKERFSLILESASTNQTSMYLCASAVPVGSYNEQFFGPGTRLTVL.

The chain has TRBV29-1 and TRBJ2-2; no clear D. The CDR3 consists of 12 residues. Trimming removed 7 bases at V and 0 bases at J, with 6 bases between. In germline, CDR1 is SQVTM, CDR2 ANQGSEA. CDR3 sequence: CSAAPNTGELFF. CDR3 in DNA: TGCAGCGCCGCTCCGAACACCGGGGAGCTGTTTTTT.

The chain links TRBV20-1 to TRBJ1-5, with 7 bases lining up with TRBD1. The CDR3 has 16 amino acids. Germline lookup yields CDR1 DFQATT and CDR2 SNEGSKA (reference sequence). The V and J ends lost 3 bases and 3 bases, in that order; junction bases with no gene match: 11. This chain's CDR3 is CSASLRQGGYNQPQHF. CDR3 coding DNA: TGCAGTGCTAGTTTGCGGCAGGGGGGGTACAATCAGCCCCAGCATTTT.

This clonotype was detected ten times or more. CDR3 DNA: TGTGCCAGCAGTTCCGTTCTAGGCGCAGATACGCAGTATTTT. Translation gives CASSSVLGADTQYF. This chain links TRBV6-6 with TRBJ2-3; D unclear. Germline assignment: CDR1 MNHNY and CDR2 SVGAGI (reference sequence). This CDR3 region has 14 residues. Trimming shortened V by 4 bases and J by 4 bases, and 12 bases separated the two germline ends.

A word on this clonotype: Likely a read error: the CDR3 ends without its conserved phenylalanine or tryptophan. The genes are TRBV11-1 and TRBJ2-4; D uncertain. This CDR3 is 14 amino acids long. Per germline, CDR1 SGHAT and CDR2 FQDESV (reference sequence). CDR3: CASSFSGTKNVQYS. DNA of the CDR3: TGTGCCAGCAGCTTTAGTGGAACCAAAAACGTTCAGTACTCC.

As concerns this clonotype: Likely a read error: the CDR3 ends without its conserved phenylalanine or tryptophan. This chain links TRBV6-2 or TRBV6-3 with TRBJ2-1; D is undetermined. Germline CDR1 and CDR2: MNHEY and SVGEGT. The CDR3 extends over 16 amino acids. The CDR3 DNA reads TGTGCCAGCACTTACGGCACGGGTTTACTTGGCAATGAGCAGTTCGTC. Residues: CASTYGTGLLGNEQFV.